This entry concerns a single TCR beta chain. Its antigen is undetermined. This specimen belongs to a study of CD8 T cells in ankylosing spondylitis. General study results and limits: A TCR beta motif of eight or nine highly homologous variants seemed to mark ankylosing spondylitis blood.

Construction of TCR beta libraries was performed using quantitative 5'-RACE with molecular barcodes. From the 5' RACE reads, TCRdb called clonotypes with MiXCR, one entry per CDR3 protein. The sample carries 350,000 to 450,000 distinct CDR3 sequences, roughly a quarter recorded once. This CDR3 spans 14 amino acids. Germline-derived CDR1 and CDR2 are DFQATT and SNEGSKA (reference sequence). Trimming took off 1 base at V and 4 bases at J, with 11 bases between the two ends. The receptor's source is a male donor with ankylosing spondylitis. The source material was blood, either unsorted or a sorted T cell fraction (not recorded which). This chain uses TRBV20-1 with TRBJ2-1, with D possibly TRBD2 on 5 matching bases. CDR3 region: CSARAFAGYNEQFF. In nucleotides, the CDR3 is TGCAGTGCTAGAGCGTTTGCGGGTTACAATGAGCAGTTCTTC.